This T cell receptor beta chain stems from a study of blood T cell repertoires in COVID-19. Across the whole study: Specimens from acute and convalescent COVID-19 originated in the United States, Italy and Spain.

The CDR3 totals 14 residues. Germline V gives CDR1 SGHTA, CDR2 FQGNSA. V lost 1 base, J lost 6 bases, and 12 bases lay in between. Data came from immunoSEQ multiplex PCR; TCRdb stores just in-frame clones and leaves some out. The repertoire holds 150,000 to 180,000 clones, with under 90% as singletons. The J gene is TRBJ1-1, the V gene TRBV7-2; D is unresolved. The sequenced sample was peripheral blood. The receptor comes from a man aged 60 to 69 with acute or convalescent COVID-19. DNA of the CDR3: TGTGCCAGCAGCTTAGACTCTCCAAACGCTGAAGCTTTCTTT. Translating gives CASSLDSPNAEAFF. The complete variable domain, with remaining parts taken from reference TRBV7-2 and TRBJ1-1, reads GAGVSQSPSNKVTEKGKDVELRCDPISGHTALYWYRQSLGQGLEFLIYFQGNSAPDKSGLPSDRFSAERTGGSVSTLTIQRTQQEDSAVYLCASSLDSPNAEAFFGQGTRLTVV.